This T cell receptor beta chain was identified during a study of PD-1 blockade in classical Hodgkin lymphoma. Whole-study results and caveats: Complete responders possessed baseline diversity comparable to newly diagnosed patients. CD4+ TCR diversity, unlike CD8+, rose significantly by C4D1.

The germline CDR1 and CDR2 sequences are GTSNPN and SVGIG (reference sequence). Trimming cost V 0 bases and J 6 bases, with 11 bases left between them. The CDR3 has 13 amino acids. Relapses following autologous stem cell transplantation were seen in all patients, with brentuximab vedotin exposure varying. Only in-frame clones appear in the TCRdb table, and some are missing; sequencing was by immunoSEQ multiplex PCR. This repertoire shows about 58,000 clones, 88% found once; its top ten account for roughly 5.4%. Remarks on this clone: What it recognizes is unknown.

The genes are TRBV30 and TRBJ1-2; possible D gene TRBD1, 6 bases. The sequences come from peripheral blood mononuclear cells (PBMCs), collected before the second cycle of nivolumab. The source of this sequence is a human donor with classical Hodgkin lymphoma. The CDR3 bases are TGTGCCTGGAGTGTAGGGGGGGGCAATGGCTACACCTTC. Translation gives CAWSVGGGNGYTF.